This T cell receptor beta chain was captured by sequencing in a study of blood T cell repertoires in COVID-19. Turning to the study itself: The samples span acute and convalescent COVID-19 from the United States, Italy and Spain. T cells, B-cell-depleted T cells, or PBMCs supplied cDNA or gDNA.

J lost 2 bases, V lost 5 bases, and 5 bases had no gene match. The CDR3 is made up of 15 amino acids. Germline CDR1 and CDR2: SGHTA and FQGNSA. This clone was seen once. In the original processing: Reference gene primers were amplified, and this amplification served to estimate nucleated cell counts. The repertoire was sequenced with immunoSEQ multiplex PCR; TCRdb's copy has only in-frame clones and lacks some. D and trimming were read from the DNA, whereas the V and J calls and clone size are those reported in that table. The profile shows under 250,000 clones, around 84% of them singletons. This chain links TRBV7-2 with TRBJ1-3; 8 bases line up with TRBD1. This TCR was sampled from a human donor in a cohort sampled during active COVID-19. The sample was peripheral blood. The CDR3 spells CASSITGGTGNTIYF. CDR3 DNA: TGTGCCAGCAGCATCACAGGGGGTACTGGAAACACCATATATTTT.